This T cell receptor beta chain was observed in a study of blood T cell repertoires in COVID-19. Turning to the study itself: Samples of COVID-19 (acute and convalescent) were obtained from the United States, Italy and Spain. T cells, B-cell-depleted T cells, or PBMCs supplied cDNA or gDNA.

The V and J ends lost 9 bases and 8 bases, in that order; junction bases with no gene match: 7. The germline CDR1 and CDR2 sequences are MNHEY and SVGAGI. CDR3 size: 12 residues. Authors' methods: The authors estimated nucleated cell counts from reference gene primer amplification. Libraries were prepared by immunoSEQ multiplex PCR; TCRdb keeps only in-frame clonotypes and omits some of them. The D gene and trimming were derived from the DNA, and the V and J assignments and clone size from that table. This sample carries approximately 150,000 clones, 70% to 90% of them seen once, and the ten largest clones take over 1.5%.

Sample: peripheral blood. The sequence derives from a woman aged 55-69 years with acute or convalescent COVID-19. This chain connects TRBV6-5 to TRBJ1-2, with 9 bases lining up with TRBD1. The CDR3 sequence is CASFWTGDGYTF. CDR3 DNA: TGTGCCAGTTTCTGGACAGGGGACGGCTACACCTTC.